Below are 16 T cell receptor beta chains sequenced from a single sample in a study of blood T cell repertoires in COVID-19. Clones were sequenced by immunoSEQ multiplex PCR, and TCRdb holds only the in-frame ones, with some missing. The sample holds about 50,000 clones, about nine tenths seen once. Source material: peripheral blood. The receptors were gathered from a woman older than 75 with COVID-19, enrolled during active disease.

The rearrangement joins TRBV6-2 or TRBV6-3 to TRBJ2-2, with D unresolved. The CDR3 is made up of 17 amino acids. V lost 2 bases and J lost 0, with 13 bases in between. Germline CDR1 and CDR2: MNHEY and SVGEGT. Written as DNA, the CDR3 is TGTGCCAGCAGTTACGCCCTCGTGAGGTCGAACACCGGGGAGCTGTTTTTT. It translates to CASSYALVRSNTGELFF.

The chain employs TRBV13 and TRBJ2-5; TRBD1 aligns across 7 bases. The V gene end was trimmed by 5 bases and the J gene end by 7 bases; junction bases not matched to a gene: 13. From germline, CDR1 is PRHDT and CDR2 FYEKMQ (reference sequence). There are 15 residues in the CDR3. This CDR3 is CASSVRTGPRGTQYF. In nucleotides, the CDR3 is TGTGCCAGCAGCGTTCGGACAGGTCCAAGGGGGACCCAGTACTTC.

The chain has TRBV20-1 and TRBJ1-2; no reliable D call. Germline V gives CDR1 DFQATT, CDR2 SNEGSKA (reference sequence). There are 10 residues in the CDR3. V was trimmed by 5 bases and J by 4 bases, leaving 5 bases between them. CDR3 coding DNA: TGCAGTGCTTTCGTCTATGGCTACACCTTC. Its translation is CSAFVYGYTF.

V gene TRBV7-8 combines with J gene TRBJ1-4; tentative D call: TRBD1 (5 bases). V was shortened by 0 bases and J by 1 base, with 12 bases between the two germline ends. This CDR3 is 17 amino acids long. CDR1 is SGHVS and CDR2 is FQNEAQ in the germline V gene. The CDR3 region is CASSLAGARRTNEKLFF. The CDR3 region has the DNA TGTGCCAGCAGCTTAGCAGGGGCCAGGAGAACTAATGAAAAACTGTTTTTT.

This clone was seen just once. V and J are TRBV19 and TRBJ1-6, with TRBD1 identical over 7 bases. The length of the CDR3 is 15 residues. The trim removed 6 bases at V and 5 bases at J, leaving 7 bases unmatched. CDR1 and CDR2 (germline): LNHDA, SQIVND (reference sequence). The CDR3 nucleotides read TGTGCCAGTAGGTACGGGACAGCAAATAATTCACCCCTCCACTTT. This encodes CASRYGTANNSPLHF.

For this clone: Other DNA sequences in this specimen translate into the identical CDR3. The rearrangement uses TRBV3-1 (or the pseudogene TRBV3-2) and TRBJ1-1; 7 bases fit TRBD1. Trimming took 4 bases from V and 2 from J; bases not matched to a gene: 4. Looked up from germline, CDR1 is LGHDT and CDR2 is YNNKEL (reference sequence). The CDR3 is made up of 14 amino acids. This CDR3 is CASSPGTVNTEAFF. CDR3 DNA sequence: TGTGCCAGCAGCCCAGGGACAGTAAACACTGAAGCTTTCTTT.

The chain recombines TRBV5-4 with TRBJ1-2; D remains unclear. The CDR3 runs 13 residues. V lost 2 bases and J 2 bases, leaving 7 bases between the germline ends. The germline CDR1 and CDR2 sequences are SGHNT and YYREEE (reference sequence). CDR3 nucleotides: TGTGCCAGCAGCTTTGAACAGAACTATGGCTACACCTTC. Amino acid sequence: CASSFEQNYGYTF. Together with reference TRBV5-4 and TRBJ1-2, the CDR3 gives the full variable domain: ETGVTQSPTHLIKTRGQQVTLRCSSQSGHNTVSWYQQALGQGPQFIFQYYREEENGRGNFPPRFSGLQFPNYSSELNVNALELDDSALYLCASSFEQNYGYTFGSGTRLTVV.

The CDR3 sequence: CSVDRDYNEQFF. CDR3 bases: TGCAGCGTCGACAGGGACTACAATGAGCAGTTCTTC. The J gene is TRBJ2-1, the V gene TRBV29-1, with 7 nucleotides matching TRBD1. The CDR3 sequence is 12 residues long. Germline CDR1 is SQVTM and CDR2 is ANQGSEA. V trimming: 6 bases; J trimming: 3 bases; junction bases outside the gene matches: 2.

Here the CDR3 DNA reads TGTGCCAGTAGTATAAGGGAGTTTTCTGGAAACACCATATATTTT. This codes for CASSIREFSGNTIYF. The rearrangement joins TRBV19 to TRBJ1-3; D is ambiguous. This CDR3 region has 15 residues. V shed 2 bases and J shed 1 base, with 9 bases lying between them. CDR1 is LNHDA and CDR2 is SQIVND in the germline V gene (reference sequence).

This clone occurred a few times. The chain uses TRBV6-6 and TRBJ1-2; perhaps TRBD1 as D (6 bases). Germline loops: CDR1 MNHNY, CDR2 SVGAGI (reference sequence). This CDR3 has 14 residues. V was shortened by 4 bases and J by 4 bases, with 13 bases between the two germline ends. The CDR3: CASSSDSPPYGYTF. The CDR3 DNA follows: TGTGCCAGCAGTTCGGACAGTCCCCCCTATGGCTACACCTTC.

CDR3 bases: TGCGCCAGCAGCTGGGGACTAGCGAAAGAGACCCAGTACTTC. Encoded protein: CASSWGLAKETQYF. The chain links TRBV5-1 to TRBJ2-5; TRBD2 agrees at 10 bases. Germline CDR1 SGHRS, CDR2 YFSETQ. This CDR3 comprises 14 residues. V lost 3 bases, J lost 3 bases, and 2 bases stayed unmatched. Looking up the rest from reference TRBV5-1 and TRBJ2-5 gives the full variable domain: KAGVTQTPRYLIKTRGQQVTLSCSPISGHRSVSWYQQTPGQGLQFLFEYFSETQRNKGNFPGRFSGRQFSNSRSEMNVSTLELGDSALYLCASSWGLAKETQYFGPGTRLLVL.

With regard to this clone: Distinct nucleotide sequences in the sample also encode this CDR3. The chain employs TRBV5-1 and TRBJ2-1; perhaps TRBD2 as D (5 bases). Deletions cut 0 bases from V and 6 bases from J, with 10 bases between. Germline CDR1 and CDR2: SGHRS and YFSETQ. CDR3 size: 14 residues. For the CDR3, the DNA is TGCGCCAGCAGCTTGGTGCCGGGATCCAATGAGCAGTTCTTC. Residues: CASSLVPGSNEQFF. The full variable domain, in which reference TRBV5-1 and TRBJ2-1 provide the parts outside the CDR3, is KAGVTQTPRYLIKTRGQQVTLSCSPISGHRSVSWYQQTPGQGLQFLFEYFSETQRNKGNFPGRFSGRQFSNSRSEMNVSTLELGDSALYLCASSLVPGSNEQFFGPGTRLTVL.

This chain links TRBV7-2 with TRBJ1-3; perhaps TRBD1 as D (6 bases). Germline CDR1 and CDR2: SGHTA and FQGNSA. The CDR3 spans 17 residues. Trimming pared 2 bases from V and 1 base from J, leaving 15 bases between. The CDR3 is CASSLSSTGRSGNTIYF. In DNA form, the CDR3 reads TGTGCCAGCAGCTTATCGAGCACAGGGCGGTCTGGAAACACCATATATTTT.

In its sample, this clone was seen once. The DNA for the CDR3 is TGTGCCAGCAGTGCCGACAGGGGACCTTACAATGAGCAGTTCTTC. It encodes CASSADRGPYNEQFF. The chain carries TRBV25-1 and TRBJ2-1; TRBD1 matches 8 bases. The CDR3 is made up of 15 amino acids. V shed 4 bases and J 4 bases; nucleotides not matched to a gene: 6. CDR1 is MGHDK, CDR2 SYGVNS, per germline.

The J gene is TRBJ2-1, the V gene TRBV6-5, with TRBD2 matching over 8 bases. Trimming removed 6 bases from V and 1 base from J; junction bases left unmatched: 5. This CDR3 region has 15 residues. Germline CDR1 is MNHEY and CDR2 is SVGAGI. The chain's CDR3 is CASRLAGASYNEQFF. The CDR3, as DNA: TGTGCCAGCAGGCTAGCGGGCGCATCCTACAATGAGCAGTTCTTC.

The V call is TRBV2, the J call TRBJ2-7, with 9 positions matching TRBD1. The CDR3 sequence is 18 residues long. J lost 4 bases, V lost 8 bases, and 21 bases had no gene match. Germline V CDR1 and CDR2: SNHLY, FYNNEI. CDR3 nucleotide sequence: TGTGCCAGCCAAACGAGGCGGGGACACCGGGACAGGGTGTACGAGCAGTACTTC. Protein sequence: CASQTRRGHRDRVYEQYF. Full variable domain (rest looked up from reference TRBV2 and TRBJ2-7): EPEVTQTPSHQVTQMGQEVILRCVPISNHLYFYWYRQILGQKVEFLVSFYNNEISEKSEIFDDQFSVERPDGSNFTLKIRSTKLEDSAMYFCASQTRRGHRDRVYEQYFGPGTRLTVT.